This TCR beta chain was obtained from a study of blood T cell repertoires in COVID-19 (TCRdb year 2020). Some background on the complete study: Collaborator samples came from the United States, Italy and Spain and covered acute and convalescent phases of COVID-19. The prospective study material was composed of cDNA or gDNA derived from T cells, B-cell-depleted T cells, or PBMCs. Deeply sampled blood TCRbeta repertoires from subjects exposed to, actively infected with, or recovered from COVID-19 were included in the dataset. The repertoires were released in a freely available public database intended as a resource for research on the immune response to SARS-CoV-2. The samples were drawn from two sources: the first 160 participants of the ongoing ImmuneRACE study, and approximately 1,300 subjects contributed by 6 global collaborators. A de-identified subject ID, COVID-19 status, age in years and sex were almost always included in the sample metadata. Where available, HLA class I and class II types were taken from metadata supplied by the sample provider and were not determined by assay-based typing. Beyond this particular receptor, the publication reports: The amount of clinical and demographic metadata varied by source and participant and was provided uncurated.

One collaborating source in Seattle enrolled patients during active infection and followed them longitudinally through the course of disease. The collaborating institutions used their own protocols to collect whole blood in K2EDTA tubes. For TCRbeta analysis, collaborators shipped samples as frozen whole blood, isolated PBMCs, or DNA extracted from either of those sample types. TCRbeta CDR3 regions were amplified from genomic DNA using the immunoSEQ Assay, a bias-controlled multiplex PCR. The authors processed their data as follows. Nucleated cell counts per sample were estimated from amplification of reference gene primers within the assay. To quantify the absolute abundance of each unique TCRbeta CDR3 rearrangement, sequence reads were collapsed and filtered. For each sample, productive Simpson clonality was calculated as the square root of Simpson's diversity index over productive rearrangements. Drawn from immuneACCESS, this table holds only the in-frame rearrangements with V and J called that TCRdb kept. Clones are partly lost; checked studies trace under half to an unresolved V gene and leave the rest unexplained. From that table come the V and J calls and clone size; the DNA was used to work out D and trimming. This sample is represented by about 65,000 clones; about 83% of them were singletons. The ten largest clones add up to more than 8.5% of the sample.

A remark on this clone: Its antigen target is currently unknown. No much larger clonotype is one base removed from it; base qualities were not supplied.

Sequenced: peripheral blood. The receptor comes from a man in his fifties with COVID-19, enrolled during active disease.

The nucleotide sequence reads TGTGCCAGTAGGAGAAATGAAAAACTGTTTTTT. Translated, this is CASRRNEKLFF. The chain joins TRBV19 to TRBJ1-4; the D gene identity is not certain. V is pared back by 6 bases and J by 5 bases, with 4 bases lying between the germline termini. CDR1 LNHDA and CDR2 SQIVND are derived from the germline V gene (reference sequence). The CDR3 covers 11 residues, taking in both the cysteine and the phenylalanine. This entry keeps only the CDR3 DNA: 33 bases, framed from base 1.